This T cell receptor (beta chain) was obtained from a study of T cell responses to AZD1222 COVID-19 vaccine. This clone was recorded once. Profiling relied on immunoSEQ multiplex PCR, and the TCRdb table lists in-frame clones only, not all of them. In the table there are about 96,000 clones, 89% of which are singletons. The CDR3 loop spans 12 amino acids. Germline V lookup: CDR1 SGHDT, CDR2 YYEEEE. The V end lost 1 base, the J end lost 8 bases, and 7 bases lay between the germline ends. The clonotype comes from an adult in good health. V usage is TRBV5-6 and J usage is TRBJ1-3; no reliable D call. The sample in question was peripheral blood, obtained on day 0 of AZD1222 vaccination. Written as DNA, the CDR3 is TGTGCCAGCAGCTTGTTTGGGGACACCATATATTTT. This sequence encodes CASSLFGDTIYF. Supplemented by reference TRBV5-6 and TRBJ1-3, the full variable domain reads DAGVTQSPTHLIKTRGQQVTLRCSPKSGHDTVSWYQQALGQGPQFIFQYYEEEERQRGNFPDRFSGHQFPNYSSELNVNALLLGDSALYLCASSLFGDTIYFGEGSWLTVV.